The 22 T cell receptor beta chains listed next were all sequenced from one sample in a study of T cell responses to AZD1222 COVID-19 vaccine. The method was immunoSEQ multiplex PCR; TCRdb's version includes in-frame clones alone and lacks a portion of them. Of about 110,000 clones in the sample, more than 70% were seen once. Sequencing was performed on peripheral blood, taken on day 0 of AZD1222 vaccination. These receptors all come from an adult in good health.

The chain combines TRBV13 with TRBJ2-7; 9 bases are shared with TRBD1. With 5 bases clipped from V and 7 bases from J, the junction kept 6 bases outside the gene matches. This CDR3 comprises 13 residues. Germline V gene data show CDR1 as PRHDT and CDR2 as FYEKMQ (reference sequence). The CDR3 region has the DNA TGTGCCAGCAGCCCAGGACAGGGGAGAGAGCAGTACTTC. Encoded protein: CASSPGQGREQYF.

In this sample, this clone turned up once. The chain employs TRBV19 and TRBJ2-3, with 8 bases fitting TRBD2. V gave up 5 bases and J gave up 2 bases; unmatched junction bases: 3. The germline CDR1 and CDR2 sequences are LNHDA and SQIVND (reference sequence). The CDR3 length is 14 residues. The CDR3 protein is CASSRGGFTDTQYF. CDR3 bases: TGTGCCAGTAGTCGGGGGGGGTTCACAGATACGCAGTATTTT. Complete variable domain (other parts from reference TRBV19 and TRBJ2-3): DGGITQSPKYLFRKEGQNVTLSCEQNLNHDAMYWYRQDPGQGLRLIYYSQIVNDFQKGDIAEGYSVSREKKESFPLTVTSAQKNPTAFYLCASSRGGFTDTQYFGPGTRLTVL.

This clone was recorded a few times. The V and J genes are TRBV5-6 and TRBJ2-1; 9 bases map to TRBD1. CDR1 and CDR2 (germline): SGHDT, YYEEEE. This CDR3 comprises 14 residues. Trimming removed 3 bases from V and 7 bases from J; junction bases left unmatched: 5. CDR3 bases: TGTGCCAGCAGCTCCGGACAGGGGAGGAATGAGCAGTTCTTC. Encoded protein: CASSSGQGRNEQFF.

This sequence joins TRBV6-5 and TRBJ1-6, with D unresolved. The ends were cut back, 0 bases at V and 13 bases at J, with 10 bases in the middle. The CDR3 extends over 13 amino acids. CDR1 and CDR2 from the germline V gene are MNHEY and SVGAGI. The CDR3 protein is CASSYSRTGPLHF. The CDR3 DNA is TGTGCCAGCAGTTACTCCCGGACGGGGCCCCTCCACTTT.

The CDR3 reads CASSSYYDEQFF. In DNA, the CDR3 is TGTGCCAGCAGCTCGTACTATGATGAGCAGTTCTTC. The rearrangement links TRBV7-2 to TRBJ2-1; no clear D. V dropped 4 bases and J dropped 8 bases, with 9 bases sitting between them. In germline, CDR1 is SGHTA, CDR2 FQGNSA. The CDR3 sequence is 12 residues long.

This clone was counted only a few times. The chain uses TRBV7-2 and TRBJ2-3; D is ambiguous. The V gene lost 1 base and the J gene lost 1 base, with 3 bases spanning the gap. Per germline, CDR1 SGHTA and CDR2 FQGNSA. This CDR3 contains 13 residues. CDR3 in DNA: TGTGCCAGCAGCTTAGAGGGCACAGATACGCAGTATTTT. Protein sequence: CASSLEGTDTQYF.

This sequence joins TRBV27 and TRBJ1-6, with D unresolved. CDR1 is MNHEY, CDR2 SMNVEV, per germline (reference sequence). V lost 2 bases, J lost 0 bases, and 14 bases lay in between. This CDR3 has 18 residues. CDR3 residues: CASSLLRPQSSYNSPLHF. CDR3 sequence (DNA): TGTGCCAGCAGTTTACTGAGGCCGCAGAGCTCCTATAATTCACCCCTCCACTTT.

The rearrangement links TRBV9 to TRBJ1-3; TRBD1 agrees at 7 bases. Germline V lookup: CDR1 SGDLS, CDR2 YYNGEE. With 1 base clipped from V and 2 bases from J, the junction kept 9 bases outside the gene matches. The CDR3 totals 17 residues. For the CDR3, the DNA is TGTGCCAGCAGCGTATTAACAGGGGATATAGCTGGAAACACCATATATTTT. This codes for CASSVLTGDIAGNTIYF.

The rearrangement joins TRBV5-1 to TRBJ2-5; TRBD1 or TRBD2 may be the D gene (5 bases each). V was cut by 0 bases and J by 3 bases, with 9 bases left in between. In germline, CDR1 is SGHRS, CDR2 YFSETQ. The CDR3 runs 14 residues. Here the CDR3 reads CASSLARGEETQYF. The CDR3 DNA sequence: TGCGCCAGCAGCTTGGCCCGAGGGGAAGAGACCCAGTACTTC.

CDR3 bases: TGTGCCAGCAGTCCACCACAGGGGATGAACACTGAAGCTTTCTTT. Amino acid sequence: CASSPPQGMNTEAFF. The V and J genes are TRBV28 and TRBJ1-1, with 7 bases matching TRBD1. This CDR3 contains 15 residues. Trimming cost V 5 bases and J 0 bases; bases outside gene matches: 6. Germline V gives CDR1 MDHEN, CDR2 SYDVKM.

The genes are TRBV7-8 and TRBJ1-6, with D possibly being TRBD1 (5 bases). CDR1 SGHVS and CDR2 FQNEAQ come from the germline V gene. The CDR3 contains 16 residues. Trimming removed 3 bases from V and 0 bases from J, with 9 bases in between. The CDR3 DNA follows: TGTGCCAGCAGCTTTGGGGGTAGCTCCTATAATTCACCCCTCCACTTT. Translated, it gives CASSFGGSSYNSPLHF.

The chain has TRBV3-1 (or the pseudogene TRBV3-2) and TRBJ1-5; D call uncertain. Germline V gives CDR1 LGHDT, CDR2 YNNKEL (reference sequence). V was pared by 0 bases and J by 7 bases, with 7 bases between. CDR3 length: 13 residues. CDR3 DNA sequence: TGTGCCAGCAGCCAAGAACAGTTCCAGCCCCAGCATTTT. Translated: CASSQEQFQPQHF.

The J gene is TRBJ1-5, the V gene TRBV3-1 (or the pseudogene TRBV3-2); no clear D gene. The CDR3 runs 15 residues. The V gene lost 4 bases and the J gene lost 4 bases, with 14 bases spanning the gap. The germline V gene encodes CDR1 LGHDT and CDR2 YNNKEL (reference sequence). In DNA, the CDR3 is TGTGCCAGCAGCCCGGAGGCGGGGTTGAATCAGCCCCAGCATTTT. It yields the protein CASSPEAGLNQPQHF.

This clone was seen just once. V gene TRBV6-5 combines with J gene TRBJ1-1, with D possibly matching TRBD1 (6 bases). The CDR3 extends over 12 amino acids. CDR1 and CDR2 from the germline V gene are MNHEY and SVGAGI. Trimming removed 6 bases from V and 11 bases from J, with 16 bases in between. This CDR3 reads CASRSPTGRAFF. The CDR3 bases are TGTGCCAGCAGATCACCGACAGGACGGGCTTTCTTT.

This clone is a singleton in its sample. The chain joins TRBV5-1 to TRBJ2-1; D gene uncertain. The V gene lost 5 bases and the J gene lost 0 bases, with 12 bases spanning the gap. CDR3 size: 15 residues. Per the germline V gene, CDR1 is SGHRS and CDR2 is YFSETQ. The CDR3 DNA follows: TGCGCCAGCAGACCTACACGGTCCTCCTACAATGAGCAGTTCTTC. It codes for CASRPTRSSYNEQFF.

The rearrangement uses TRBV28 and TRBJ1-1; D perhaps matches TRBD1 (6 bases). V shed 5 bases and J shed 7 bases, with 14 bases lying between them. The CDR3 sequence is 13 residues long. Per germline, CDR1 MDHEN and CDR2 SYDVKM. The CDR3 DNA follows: TGTGCCAGCAGTCCCGGACAGTCGGGTGAAGCTTTCTTT. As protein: CASSPGQSGEAFF.

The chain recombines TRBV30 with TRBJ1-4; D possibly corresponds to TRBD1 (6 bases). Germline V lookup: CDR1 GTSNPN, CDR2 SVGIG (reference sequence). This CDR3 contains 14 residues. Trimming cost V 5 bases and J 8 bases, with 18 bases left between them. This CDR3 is CAWQGGGATEKLFF. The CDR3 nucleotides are TGTGCCTGGCAAGGCGGGGGGGCTACCGAAAAACTGTTTTTT. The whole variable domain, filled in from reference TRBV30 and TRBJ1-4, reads SQTIHQWPATLVQPVGSPLSLECTVEGTSNPNLYWYRQAAGRGLQLLFYSVGIGQISSEVPQNLSASRPQDRQFILSSKKLLLSDSGFYLCAWQGGGATEKLFFGSGTQLSVL.

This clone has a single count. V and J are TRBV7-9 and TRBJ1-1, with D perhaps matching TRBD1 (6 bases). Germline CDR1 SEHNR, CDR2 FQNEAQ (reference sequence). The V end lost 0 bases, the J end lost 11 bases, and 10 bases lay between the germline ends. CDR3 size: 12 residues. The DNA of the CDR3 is TGTGCCAGCAGCTTAGCGGGGGGCACGGCTTTCTTT. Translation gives CASSLAGGTAFF.

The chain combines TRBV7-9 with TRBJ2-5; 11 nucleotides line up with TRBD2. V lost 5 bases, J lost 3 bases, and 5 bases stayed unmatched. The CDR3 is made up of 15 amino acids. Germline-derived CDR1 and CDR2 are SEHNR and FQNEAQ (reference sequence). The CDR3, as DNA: TGTGCCAGCAGCCAAGTACTAGCGGGGGAAGAGACCCAGTACTTC. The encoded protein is CASSQVLAGEETQYF.

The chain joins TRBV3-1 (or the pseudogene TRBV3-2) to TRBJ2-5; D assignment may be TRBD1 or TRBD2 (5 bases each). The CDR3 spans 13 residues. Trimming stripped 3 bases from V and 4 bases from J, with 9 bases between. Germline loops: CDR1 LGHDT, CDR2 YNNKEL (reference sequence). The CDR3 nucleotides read TGTGCCAGCAGCCACCACGGGGCAGAGACCCAGTACTTC. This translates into CASSHHGAETQYF.

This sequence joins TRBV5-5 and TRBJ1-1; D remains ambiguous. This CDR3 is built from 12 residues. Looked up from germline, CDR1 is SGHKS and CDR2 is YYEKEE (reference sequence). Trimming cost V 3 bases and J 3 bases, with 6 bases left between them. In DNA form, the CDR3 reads TGTGCCAGCAGCTCATTTGACACTGAAGCTTTCTTT. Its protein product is CASSSFDTEAFF.

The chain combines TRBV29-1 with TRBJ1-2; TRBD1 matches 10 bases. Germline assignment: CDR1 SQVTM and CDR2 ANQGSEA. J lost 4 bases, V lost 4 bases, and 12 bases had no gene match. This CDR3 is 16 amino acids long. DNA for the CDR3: TGCAGCGTTGCCCTCCTTGACAGGGGGCCGGGCTATGGCTACACCTTC. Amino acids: CSVALLDRGPGYGYTF.